This is a list of T cell receptor beta chains from one sample in a study of OX40 agonist ivuxolimab in advanced cancers. This table comes from immunoSEQ multiplex PCR, and its TCRdb copy is limited to in-frame clones, with some not included. The sample yields fewer than 90,000 clones, around 87% seen once. The sample was CD4+ or CD8+ T cells sorted from blood, taken in a trial of the OX40 agonist ivuxolimab. The receptors here all came from an adult with an advanced solid tumor such as melanoma, head and neck, liver or kidney cancer. CDR3s include the opening cysteine and the closing phenylalanine or tryptophan. Each record gives: D gene, V gene, clone size, J gene, CDR3 DNA, CDR3 protein. A D gene is named only where the DNA matches it firmly. Size tells how often a clone was seen (once, few, many) or the class of an expanded clone, and some rows leave it out.

D gene: TRBD2; V gene: TRBV10-3; clone size: -; J gene: TRBJ2-3; CDR3 DNA: TGTGCCATCAGTGGGACTAGCGGGAGGGGTTTCACAGATACGCAGTATTTT; CDR3 protein: CAISGTSGRGFTDTQYF
D gene: TRBD2; V gene: TRBV7-2; clone size: -; J gene: TRBJ2-5; CDR3 DNA: TGTGCCAGCAGCTTAGCGGGAGGGTTGCAAGAGACCCAGTACTTC; CDR3 protein: CASSLAGGLQETQYF
D gene: TRBD1; V gene: TRBV7-8; clone size: -; J gene: TRBJ1-1; CDR3 DNA: TGTGCCAGCAGCTTAGGACAGGGGGCGGTCGACACTGAAGCTTTCTTT; CDR3 protein: CASSLGQGAVDTEAFF
D gene: -; V gene: TRBV29-1; clone size: -; J gene: TRBJ1-2; CDR3 DNA: TGCAGCGTTGAAGGAAGAGGCTACACCTTC; CDR3 protein: CSVEGRGYTF
D gene: -; V gene: TRBV19; clone size: once; J gene: TRBJ1-5; CDR3 DNA: TGTGCCAGTAGTATAAGTGGGGGCTGGCAGCCCCAGCATTTT; CDR3 protein: CASSISGGWQPQHF
D gene: -; V gene: TRBV14; clone size: -; J gene: TRBJ2-3; CDR3 DNA: TGTGCCAGCAGCCGGGACCCCGTGACGAGGGGCACAGATACGCAGTATTTT; CDR3 protein: CASSRDPVTRGTDTQYF
D gene: -; V gene: TRBV27; clone size: -; J gene: TRBJ2-1; CDR3 DNA: TGTGCCAGCAGGCGAGATATTTACAATGAGCAGTTCTTC; CDR3 protein: CASRRDIYNEQFF
D gene: -; V gene: TRBV6-6; clone size: -; J gene: TRBJ1-6; CDR3 DNA: TGTGCCAGCAGTTACAGAACGGATAATTCACCCCTCCACTTT; CDR3 protein: CASSYRTDNSPLHF
D gene: -; V gene: TRBV6-5; clone size: -; J gene: TRBJ2-7; CDR3 DNA: TGTGCCAGCAGTGAAAACGCCTACGAGCAGTACTTC; CDR3 protein: CASSENAYEQYF
D gene: -; V gene: TRBV5-5; clone size: -; J gene: TRBJ2-5; CDR3 DNA: TGTGCCAGCAGCCCCGCAGTCCAGGGGACCCAGTACTTC; CDR3 protein: CASSPAVQGTQYF
D gene: TRBD1; V gene: TRBV6-5; clone size: -; J gene: TRBJ1-1; CDR3 DNA: TGTGCCAGCAGACCAACAGGGGGCACTGAAGCTTTCTTT; CDR3 protein: CASRPTGGTEAFF
D gene: -; V gene: TRBV18; clone size: -; J gene: TRBJ1-2; CDR3 DNA: TGTGCCAGCTCACTTTCAGGAACTAACTATGGCTACACCTTC; CDR3 protein: CASSLSGTNYGYTF